This T cell receptor (beta chain) was sequenced during a study of immune cell composition in non-small cell lung cancer. Study-wide context: Tumours were mainly lung adenocarcinoma or squamous cell carcinoma. Study-level points and caveats: Smoking pack-years did not significantly correlate with tumour TCR-beta clonality. Squamous lung tumours showed higher top 10 clone scores and clonality than adenocarcinomas.

In its sample, this clone was seen a few times. The target antigen is unknown. This specimen includes other DNA sequences encoding the same CDR3. The CDR3 has 15 amino acids. The V segment lost 5 bases and the J segment 2 bases; nucleotides outside the gene matches: 6. In germline, CDR1 is MNHEY, CDR2 SMNVEV (reference sequence). Sequencing used immunoSEQ multiplex PCR; TCRdb keeps in-frame clones, though not all of them. The sample lists roughly 4,400 clones; roughly 79% were seen once. This chain uses TRBV27 with TRBJ2-7; 10 nucleotides line up with TRBD1. This clonotype was obtained from a human donor with non-small cell lung cancer. The sequencing sample was made of lung tumor tissue. CDR3 sequence (DNA): TGTGCCAGCAGTCTAAGACAGGGGGCTACCTACGAGCAGTACTTC. Protein product: CASSLRQGATYEQYF.